A single T cell receptor (beta chain) is shown here with its context. The data stem from a study of blood T cell repertoires in COVID-19. On the study more broadly: T cells, B-cell-depleted T cells, or PBMCs supplied cDNA or gDNA.

The CDR3 has 14 amino acids. The ends were cut back, 4 bases at V and 6 bases at J, with 12 bases in the middle. Germline CDR1 SGHTA, CDR2 FQGNSA. In the authors' methods: Nucleated cell counts were estimated from reference gene primer amplification. Repertoires were generated with immunoSEQ multiplex PCR, while TCRdb's copy carries only in-frame clones and drops some. The DNA gave D and trimming, while V, J and clone size come from that table. The sample shows 200,000 to 250,000 clones, around 84% of them seen only once. This rearrangement joins TRBV7-2 to TRBJ2-2; D might be TRBD2 (5 bases). The material sequenced was peripheral blood. This clonotype originated in a man aged 35 to 55 with acute or convalescent COVID-19. For the CDR3, the DNA is TGTGCCAGCAGCTACGACTGGGGAGCCGGGGAGCTGTTTTTT. Translating gives CASSYDWGAGELFF.